This T cell receptor (beta chain) was captured in a study of CD8+ T cells in alopecia areata. This clone was recorded a few times. cDNA prepared by RNA extraction and subsequent reverse transcription served as the template for sequencing. Sequencing was performed with immunoSEQ multiplex PCR; in TCRdb, only in-frame clones are kept and a portion is missing. The sample holds 180,000 or so clones, around 63% seen once. Germline CDR1 and CDR2: GTSNPN and SVGIG (reference sequence). V lost 1 base, J lost 5 bases, and 11 bases lay in between. The CDR3 contains 13 residues. The source was CD4+ T cells sorted from blood, collected at week 0. This TCR derives from a human donor with alopecia areata. The genes are TRBV30 and TRBJ1-1; weak D call: TRBD1 (5 bases). The CDR3 spells CAWSAGTGTEAFF. The CDR3 DNA sequence: TGTGCCTGGAGTGCCGGGACTGGGACTGAAGCTTTCTTT.